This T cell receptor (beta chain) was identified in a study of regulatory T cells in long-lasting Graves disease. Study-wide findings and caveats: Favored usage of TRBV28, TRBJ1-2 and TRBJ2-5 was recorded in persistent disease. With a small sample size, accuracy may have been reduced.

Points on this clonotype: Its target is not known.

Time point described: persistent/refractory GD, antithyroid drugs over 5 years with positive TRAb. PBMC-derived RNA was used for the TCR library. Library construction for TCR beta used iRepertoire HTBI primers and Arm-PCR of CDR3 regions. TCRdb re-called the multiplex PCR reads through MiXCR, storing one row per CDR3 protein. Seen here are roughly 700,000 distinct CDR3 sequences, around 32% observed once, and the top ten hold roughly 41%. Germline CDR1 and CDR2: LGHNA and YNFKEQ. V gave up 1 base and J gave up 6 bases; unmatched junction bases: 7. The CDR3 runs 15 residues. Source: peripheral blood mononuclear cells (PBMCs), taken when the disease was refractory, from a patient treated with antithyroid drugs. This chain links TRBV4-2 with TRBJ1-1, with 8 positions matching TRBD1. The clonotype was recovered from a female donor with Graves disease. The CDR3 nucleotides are TGTGCCAGCAGCCAAGGAGGACAGGGACAGGCTGAAGCTTTCTTT. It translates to CASSQGGQGQAEAFF.